These 32 T cell receptor beta chains originate from one sample sequenced in a study of T cell responses to AZD1222 COVID-19 vaccine. Sequencing was performed with immunoSEQ multiplex PCR; in TCRdb, only in-frame clones are kept and a portion is missing. The repertoire holds over 110,000 clones, with roughly 90% as singletons. The sample here was peripheral blood, taken 28 days after the second AZD1222 dose. These receptors were collected from an adult who received the AZD1222 COVID-19 vaccine.

On this clone itself: The sample carries other DNA sequences with the same CDR3. The chain links TRBV2 to TRBJ2-2; D remains ambiguous. Germline values: CDR1 SNHLY, CDR2 FYNNEI. This CDR3 region has 12 residues. V dropped 4 bases and J dropped 6 bases, with 6 bases sitting between them. CDR3 region: CASSVEPGELFF. CDR3 coding DNA: TGTGCCAGCAGTGTTGAGCCCGGGGAGCTGTTTTTT.

This chain links TRBV7-6 with TRBJ2-6; D assignment may be TRBD1 or TRBD2 (5 bases each). Germline V gene data show CDR1 as SGHVS and CDR2 as FNYEAQ. The CDR3 runs 15 residues. V lost 5 bases, J lost 7 bases, and 15 bases lay in between. In DNA, the CDR3 is TGTGCCAGCAGCATCGGGGCTGGTGGAGCCAACGTCCTGACTTTC. Its translation is CASSIGAGGANVLTF.

This chain links TRBV6-5 with TRBJ2-3; TRBD2 aligns across 8 bases. V was clipped by 6 bases and J by 2 bases; unmatched bases: 7. The CDR3 contains 15 residues. CDR1 and CDR2 (germline): MNHEY, SVGAGI. The CDR3 nucleotides read TGTGCCAGCAGCGACCGGGGGGGATACACAGATACGCAGTATTTT. This translates into CASSDRGGYTDTQYF.

The chain combines TRBV18 with TRBJ2-4; D possibly corresponds to TRBD1 (6 bases). The CDR3 totals 16 residues. From germline, CDR1 is KGHSH and CDR2 LQKENI. V lost 3 bases and J 0 bases, leaving 12 bases between the germline ends. CDR3 amino acids: CASSPDSELAKNIQYF. In DNA form, the CDR3 reads TGTGCCAGCTCACCGGACAGCGAGCTAGCCAAAAACATTCAGTACTTC.

The chain combines TRBV2 with TRBJ1-1; D unresolved. Trimming took off 4 bases at V and 11 bases at J, with 11 bases between the two ends. The CDR3 extends over 11 amino acids. In germline, CDR1 is SNHLY, CDR2 FYNNEI. This CDR3 reads CASSVSRGAFF. DNA for the CDR3: TGTGCCAGCAGTGTGTCCAGAGGGGCTTTCTTT.

J is TRBJ2-5 and V is TRBV28, with 8 bases identical to TRBD1. Germline trimming cut 4 bases from V and 7 bases from J; bases unmatched to any gene: 8. The CDR3 is 14 amino acids. Germline values: CDR1 MDHEN, CDR2 SYDVKM. For the CDR3, the DNA is TGTGCCAGCAGTTATTCCGGGACAGGCTTGACCCAGTACTTC. It is translated as CASSYSGTGLTQYF. Full variable domain (rest looked up from reference TRBV28 and TRBJ2-5): DVKVTQSSRYLVKRTGEKVFLECVQDMDHENMFWYRQDPGLGLRLIYFSYDVKMKEKGDIPEGYSVSREKKERFSLILESASTNQTSMYLCASSYSGTGLTQYFGPGTRLLVL.

V is TRBV2 and J is TRBJ2-1; D is possibly TRBD1 or TRBD2 (5 bases each). This CDR3 spans 14 amino acids. Germline V gene sequence: CDR1 SNHLY, CDR2 FYNNEI. With 5 bases removed from V and 5 bases from J, the gap between germline ends came to 13 bases. The CDR3 spells CASSFTEGHNEQFF. The CDR3 DNA reads TGTGCCAGCAGTTTTACCGAGGGACACAATGAGCAGTTCTTC.

The chain uses TRBV2 and TRBJ1-2, with 8 bases matching TRBD1. V lost 6 bases, J lost 8 bases, and 2 bases stayed unmatched. Per germline, CDR1 SNHLY and CDR2 FYNNEI. The CDR3 length is 11 residues. CDR3: CASSDRGGYTF. The CDR3 coding sequence is TGTGCCAGCAGCGACAGGGGAGGCTACACCTTC.

The chain combines TRBV27 with TRBJ1-1, with D perhaps TRBD1 (5 bases). The CDR3 covers 15 residues. Germline V gives CDR1 MNHEY, CDR2 SMNVEV (reference sequence). V shed 0 bases and J shed 0 bases, with 8 bases lying between them. The CDR3, as DNA: TGTGCCAGCAGTTTATCGGCCAGGGTGAACACTGAAGCTTTCTTT. It translates to CASSLSARVNTEAFF.

This rearrangement joins TRBV28 to TRBJ2-3, with 8 bases matching TRBD1. This CDR3 is built from 14 residues. V gave up 6 bases and J gave up 0 bases; unmatched junction bases: 2. From germline, CDR1 is MDHEN and CDR2 SYDVKM. Here the CDR3 DNA reads TGTGCCAGCAGCAGGGACAGGAGCACAGATACGCAGTATTTT. It specifies CASSRDRSTDTQYF. Using reference TRBV28 and TRBJ2-3 for the parts outside the CDR3, the full variable domain is DVKVTQSSRYLVKRTGEKVFLECVQDMDHENMFWYRQDPGLGLRLIYFSYDVKMKEKGDIPEGYSVSREKKERFSLILESASTNQTSMYLCASSRDRSTDTQYFGPGTRLTVL.

CDR3 bases: TGCGCCAGCAGAGAATTAGCGGGAGACAATGAGCAGTTCTTC. Protein product: CASRELAGDNEQFF. The rearrangement uses TRBV10-2 and TRBJ2-1; 9 nucleotides align to TRBD2. Germline V gene sequence: CDR1 WSHSY, CDR2 SAAADI. V shed 6 bases and J 5 bases; nucleotides not matched to a gene: 5. The CDR3 sequence is 14 residues long.

This chain uses TRBV11-2 with TRBJ2-1, with 11 bases that match TRBD2. V trimming: 3 bases; J trimming: 7 bases; junction bases outside the gene matches: 11. The CDR3 has 17 residues. In germline, CDR1 is SGHAT, CDR2 FQNNGV. The CDR3 spells CASSLDLAGGPYNEQFF. As DNA, the CDR3 is TGTGCCAGCAGCTTGGATTTAGCGGGAGGGCCTTATAATGAGCAGTTCTTC.

The rearrangement joins TRBV28 to TRBJ1-3, with D perhaps matching TRBD1 (6 bases). V lost 6 bases and J 0 bases, leaving 15 bases between the germline ends. The CDR3 contains 16 residues. Looked up from germline, CDR1 is MDHEN and CDR2 is SYDVKM. This CDR3 reads CASSPAGENSGNTIYF. DNA for the CDR3: TGTGCCAGCAGCCCAGCAGGGGAGAACTCTGGAAACACCATATATTTT.

The chain combines TRBV9 with TRBJ2-3; TRBD2 agrees at 9 bases. V shed 3 bases and J 5 bases; nucleotides not matched to a gene: 19. The germline gives CDR1 SGDLS, CDR2 YYNGEE. The CDR3 spans 19 residues. The DNA for the CDR3 is TGTGCCAGCAGCGCGCGACCGATCCAAGCGGGGGGCGGGGAAGATACGCAGTATTTT. Protein: CASSARPIQAGGGEDTQYF.

V and J are TRBV6-5 and TRBJ1-1; 9 bases are shared with TRBD1. The CDR3 has 15 residues. Germline-derived CDR1 and CDR2 are MNHEY and SVGAGI. With 5 bases clipped from V and 5 bases from J, the junction kept 9 bases outside the gene matches. The CDR3 DNA reads TGTGCCAGCAGTCGGGGGACAGGGTTAGGGACTGAAGCTTTCTTT. As protein: CASSRGTGLGTEAFF.

CDR3 residues: CASSYSGSRSGNTIYF. CDR3 nucleotide sequence: TGTGCCAGCAGTTACAGTGGCAGTCGCTCTGGAAACACCATATATTTT. The J gene is TRBJ1-3, the V gene TRBV6-5; D is unclear. Trimming pared 2 bases from V and 0 bases from J, leaving 11 bases between. This CDR3 is built from 16 residues. Germline CDR1 reads MNHEY; CDR2 reads SVGAGI.

The CDR3 spells CASRRDRGGSGNTIYF. The CDR3 coding sequence is TGTGCCAGCAGGCGGGACAGGGGAGGCTCTGGAAACACCATATATTTT. This sequence joins TRBV7-8 and TRBJ1-3; 10 nucleotides match TRBD1. V shed 6 bases, J shed 0 bases, and the junction held 5 bases outside the gene matches. This CDR3 contains 16 residues. Germline V CDR1 and CDR2: SGHVS, FQNEAQ.

The rearrangement joins TRBV2 to TRBJ1-5; D may be TRBD1 (6 bases). CDR3 size: 15 residues. V was shortened by 6 bases and J by 5 bases, with 17 bases between the two germline ends. Germline V gene lookup returns CDR1 SNHLY and CDR2 FYNNEI. CDR3 DNA sequence: TGTGCCAGCAGAACCCAGGGGTTGCCCGATCAGCCCCAGCATTTT. Its translation: CASRTQGLPDQPQHF. Based on the CDR3 plus reference TRBV2 and TRBJ1-5, the full variable domain is EPEVTQTPSHQVTQMGQEVILRCVPISNHLYFYWYRQILGQKVEFLVSFYNNEISEKSEIFDDQFSVERPDGSNFTLKIRSTKLEDSAMYFCASRTQGLPDQPQHFGDGTRLSIL.

The chain couples TRBV5-6 to TRBJ1-2; D may be TRBD1 (6 bases). V was cut by 7 bases and J by 3 bases, with 22 bases left in between. Germline assignment: CDR1 SGHDT and CDR2 YYEEEE. The CDR3 contains 16 residues. The CDR3 spells CASAGGPRVGDYGYTF. The CDR3 region has the DNA TGTGCCAGCGCCGGGGGGCCCAGGGTTGGTGACTATGGCTACACCTTC.

V gene TRBV9 combines with J gene TRBJ2-2; no firm D call. V lost 0 bases, J lost 8 bases, and 5 bases lay in between. The germline CDR1 and CDR2 sequences are SGDLS and YYNGEE. This CDR3 comprises 12 residues. CDR3 DNA sequence: TGTGCCAGCAGCGTAGACGTTGGGGAGCTGTTTTTT. This codes for CASSVDVGELFF. The whole variable domain, filled in from reference TRBV9 and TRBJ2-2, reads DSGVTQTPKHLITATGQRVTLRCSPRSGDLSVYWYQQSLDQGLQFLIQYYNGEERAKGNILERFSAQQFPDLHSELNLSSLELGDSALYFCASSVDVGELFFGEGSRLTVL.

The sample holds one count of this clone. The J gene is TRBJ2-5, the V gene TRBV5-1; no firm D call. CDR1 is SGHRS, CDR2 YFSETQ, per germline. V lost 1 base to trimming and J lost 2 bases, with 9 bases between them. CDR3 length: 14 residues. The CDR3 sequence is CASSLNDLQETQYF. CDR3 bases: TGCGCCAGCAGCTTGAATGACCTTCAAGAGACCCAGTACTTC.

This rearrangement joins TRBV27 to TRBJ2-1, with D unclear. CDR1 is MNHEY and CDR2 is SMNVEV in the germline V gene (reference sequence). The CDR3 covers 15 residues. V shed 3 bases and J shed 5 bases, with 14 bases lying between them. The CDR3 DNA follows: TGTGCCAGCAGTTTCACACCTCTAAACAACAATGAGCAGTTCTTC. This encodes CASSFTPLNNNEQFF.

The rearrangement joins TRBV11-2 to TRBJ1-4; tentatively, D is TRBD1 (5 bases). The CDR3 has 15 amino acids. The V gene's germline CDR1 is SGHAT and CDR2 FQNNGV. With 6 bases removed from V and 4 bases from J, the gap between germline ends came to 15 bases. CDR3 amino acids: CASSYIGTVNEKLFF. The CDR3 DNA reads as TGTGCCAGCAGTTACATCGGGACGGTTAATGAAAAACTGTTTTTT.

This clone was seen just once. The chain uses TRBV30 and TRBJ1-2; 12 nucleotides agree with TRBD1. This CDR3 has 16 amino acids. V trimming: 2 bases; J trimming: 1 base; junction bases outside the gene matches: 5. Germline-derived CDR1 and CDR2 are GTSNPN and SVGIG (reference sequence). CDR3 nucleotides: TGTGCCTGGAGTCTGGGACAGGGGGCGAGTAACTATGGCTACACCTTC. It encodes CAWSLGQGASNYGYTF.

The V and J genes are TRBV28 and TRBJ2-2; TRBD2 matches at 12 bases. CDR1 is MDHEN and CDR2 is SYDVKM in the germline V gene. V shed 4 bases, J shed 4 bases, and the junction held 7 bases outside the gene matches. The CDR3 is 17 residues long. CDR3 nucleotides: TGTGCCAGCAGTTCCAATGGACTAGCGGGAATCACCGGGGAGCTGTTTTTT. Translated: CASSSNGLAGITGELFF.

This clone has only a few counts. The chain links TRBV5-4 to TRBJ1-6; 11 nucleotides agree with TRBD1. Germline assignment: CDR1 SGHNT and CDR2 YYREEE (reference sequence). This CDR3 spans 15 amino acids. The V gene end was trimmed by 4 bases and the J gene end by 6 bases; junction bases not matched to a gene: 3. The CDR3 region has the DNA TGTGCCAGCAGCCCGGGACAGGGGGGTAATTCACCCCTCCACTTT. Its translation is CASSPGQGGNSPLHF.

This rearrangement joins TRBV7-2 to TRBJ2-1, with a tentative D call TRBD2 (6 bases). The ends were cut back, 2 bases at V and 2 bases at J, with 19 bases in the middle. This CDR3 region has 18 residues. Germline CDR1 is SGHTA and CDR2 is FQGNSA. CDR3 residues: CASSLYSGPSRPYNEQFF. The CDR3, as DNA: TGTGCCAGCAGCTTATATAGCGGTCCCTCGCGCCCCTACAATGAGCAGTTCTTC. The full variable domain, in which reference TRBV7-2 and TRBJ2-1 provide the parts outside the CDR3, is GAGVSQSPSNKVTEKGKDVELRCDPISGHTALYWYRQSLGQGLEFLIYFQGNSAPDKSGLPSDRFSAERTGGSVSTLTIQRTQQEDSAVYLCASSLYSGPSRPYNEQFFGPGTRLTVL.

The rearrangement links TRBV6-2 or TRBV6-3 to TRBJ2-1; 8 nucleotides line up with TRBD2. CDR1 and CDR2 from the germline V gene are MNHEY and SVGEGT. The CDR3 loop spans 15 amino acids. Unmatched junction bases numbered 4, after V lost 5 bases and J lost 1 base. The CDR3 reads CASSTGGRSYNEQFF. The DNA of the CDR3 is TGTGCCAGCAGTACAGGCGGGAGGTCCTACAATGAGCAGTTCTTC.

The V and J genes are TRBV27 and TRBJ2-2, with D tentatively TRBD1 (6 bases). CDR1 MNHEY and CDR2 SMNVEV come from the germline V gene (reference sequence). The germline V and J ends were trimmed by 6 bases and 5 bases, with 19 bases remaining between them. The CDR3 contains 16 residues. The chain's CDR3 is CASSPRQVSRTGELFF. In DNA form, the CDR3 reads TGTGCCAGCAGCCCCAGACAGGTCTCTAGAACCGGGGAGCTGTTTTTT.

This chain's CDR3 is CASSSGGGLAGGDEQFF. Written as DNA, the CDR3 is TGTGCCAGCAGTTCGGGGGGAGGACTAGCGGGAGGCGATGAGCAGTTCTTC. The chain employs TRBV28 and TRBJ2-1; 14 bases match TRBD2. The CDR3 extends over 17 amino acids. CDR1 is MDHEN, CDR2 SYDVKM, per germline. V lost 4 bases and J lost 8; bases outside the gene matches: 10.

J is TRBJ1-1 and V is TRBV5-1, with D possibly TRBD1 on 6 matching bases. Germline V gene lookup returns CDR1 SGHRS and CDR2 YFSETQ. Trimming removed 6 bases at V and 1 base at J, with 16 bases between. CDR3 length: 15 residues. The CDR3 loop is CASTPTGAWNTEAFF. The DNA of the CDR3 is TGCGCCAGCACGCCCACGGGGGCTTGGAACACTGAAGCTTTCTTT.

The chain uses TRBV7-9 and TRBJ2-1, with a weak D call TRBD2 (7 bases). This CDR3 is built from 15 residues. Germline assignment: CDR1 SEHNR and CDR2 FQNEAQ (reference sequence). V lost 6 bases and J lost 9, with 21 bases in between. CDR3 sequence reads: CASSSTGGAKGEQFF. The CDR3, as DNA: TGTGCCAGCAGTTCCACGGGGGGCGCGAAGGGTGAGCAGTTCTTC.